This passage covers 29 T cell receptor beta chains from one sample sequenced in a study of metastatic and nonmetastatic thyroid tumors. Prior to thyroid surgery, none of the patients had received any treatment. MiXCR reprocessed the PCR reads for TCRdb. The sample yields roughly 70,000 clones, more than 15% seen once. Sequencing input: blood. These receptor sequences come from a female donor with papillary thyroid cancer or a benign thyroid nodule (not recorded which). Some clones in this sample may be carry-over from other donors' samples.

This clone was seen at least ten times. V and J are TRBV7-8 and TRBJ1-2, with D possibly matching TRBD1 (5 bases). Germline lookup yields CDR1 SGHVS and CDR2 FQNEAQ. The ends were cut back, 1 base at V and 7 bases at J, with 10 bases in the middle. The CDR3 is 13 residues long. CDR3 nucleotide sequence: TGTGCCAGCAGCTTAGAAGGGGCGAGTGGCTACACCTTC. This codes for CASSLEGASGYTF.

This clone was observed many times. The gene calls are TRBV11-2 and TRBJ2-7; 8 nucleotides match TRBD2. Germline V CDR1 and CDR2: SGHAT, FQNNGV. This CDR3 is 15 amino acids long. The V and J ends lost 2 bases and 6 bases, in that order; junction bases with no gene match: 9. CDR3 bases: TGTGCCAGCAGCTTAAGCGGGAGCAGGTCGGGCGAGCAGTACTTC. It yields the protein CASSLSGSRSGEQYF.

This sequence joins TRBV9 and TRBJ2-1, with D perhaps TRBD2 (6 bases). This CDR3 region has 15 residues. Germline CDR1 and CDR2: SGDLS and YYNGEE. Trimming pared 4 bases from V and 2 bases from J, leaving 13 bases between. CDR3 protein: CASSFGTGAYNEQFF. Here the CDR3 DNA reads TGTGCCAGCAGCTTTGGGACTGGGGCCTACAATGAGCAGTTCTTC.

This clone was counted only a few times. The V and J genes are TRBV12-3 or TRBV12-4 and TRBJ2-7; D might be TRBD1 (6 bases). The CDR3 has 14 amino acids. The V gene lost 1 base and the J gene lost 3 bases, with 10 bases spanning the gap. CDR3 DNA sequence: TGTGCCAGCAGTTTAGGGGCAGGGGTCTACGAGCAGTACTTC. Amino acids: CASSLGAGVYEQYF.

Only a few counts were recorded for this clone. V is TRBV12-3 or TRBV12-4 and J is TRBJ2-1; D remains ambiguous. V was clipped by 1 base and J by 4 bases, with 5 bases between them. The CDR3 loop spans 13 amino acids. In DNA form, the CDR3 reads TGTGCCAGCAGTTTAGGCGGATACAATGAGCAGTTCTTC. It encodes CASSLGGYNEQFF.

This clone was seen ten or more times. V is TRBV19 and J is TRBJ1-4; D remains unclear. Germline-derived CDR1 and CDR2 are LNHDA and SQIVND (reference sequence). The CDR3 is 14 amino acids. The V and J ends lost 5 bases and 0 bases respectively, with 7 bases between them. DNA of the CDR3: TGTGCCAGTAGTTCGTGGGCAACTAATGAAAAACTGTTTTTT. Protein sequence: CASSSWATNEKLFF.

The CDR3 coding sequence is TGTGCCAGCAGCAAGAAACAGGGTACCTATGGCTACACCTTC. This encodes CASSKKQGTYGYTF. The chain uses TRBV5-6 and TRBJ1-2, with D perhaps TRBD1 (6 bases). CDR3 length: 14 amino acids. Germline V gene data show CDR1 as SGHDT and CDR2 as YYEEEE. V lost 4 bases and J 4 bases, leaving 14 bases between the germline ends.

Comment on this clone: One base away lies a much larger clone, so this may be a sequencing read error. Here the CDR3 omits its conserved ending phenylalanine or tryptophan, so a read error is the likely source. V and J are TRBV9 and TRBJ1-2; D is uncertain. The V gene's germline CDR1 is SGDLS and CDR2 YYNGEE. Trimming stripped 0 bases from V and 6 bases from J, with 12 bases between. This CDR3 is 14 amino acids long. The CDR3 loop reads CASSVDPGSDGYTL. CDR3 in DNA: TGTGCCAGCAGCGTAGATCCGGGAAGCGATGGCTACACCCTC.

This clone was found many times. The genes are TRBV24-1 and TRBJ2-1, with no clear D. This CDR3 region has 13 residues. Germline V gene sequence: CDR1 KGHDR, CDR2 SFDVKD. V shed 5 bases and J shed 6 bases, with 10 bases lying between them. CDR3 amino acids: CATSVPDVNEQFF. CDR3 in DNA: TGTGCCACCAGTGTGCCTGATGTCAATGAGCAGTTCTTC.

This clone was observed many times. V usage is TRBV7-9 and J usage is TRBJ2-1; a possible D gene is TRBD2 (5 bases). Germline V CDR1 and CDR2: SEHNR, FQNEAQ (reference sequence). Trimming took off 5 bases at V and 8 bases at J, with 13 bases between the two ends. This CDR3 spans 13 amino acids. CDR3 sequence (DNA): TGTGCCAGCAGCAGCCTAAGCGGCGATGAGCAGTTCTTC. As protein: CASSSLSGDEQFF.

The table lists this clone with many counts. The chain recombines TRBV5-1 with TRBJ2-2, with TRBD1 identical over 7 bases. V gave up 10 bases and J gave up 4 bases; unmatched junction bases: 7. CDR1 SGHRS and CDR2 YFSETQ come from the germline V gene. The CDR3 contains 13 residues. The CDR3 bases are TGCGCCGGCTCGACAGGGAGCACCGGGGAGCTGTTTTTT. Residues: CAGSTGSTGELFF.

On this clone: This may stem from a read error, because a much larger clone lies one nucleotide away. The chain couples TRBV7-2 to TRBJ2-5; D is unresolved. This CDR3 comprises 11 residues. CDR1 and CDR2 from the germline V gene are SGHTA and FQGNSA. CDR3 region: CVSSLKETQYF. The CDR3 DNA reads as TGTGTCAGCAGCTTGAAAGAGACCCAGTACTTC.

There are a few counts of this clone. Possible read error: a much larger clone is one base away. Other DNA sequences in this specimen translate into the identical CDR3. The chain links TRBV20-1 to TRBJ2-3; D could derive from TRBD1 or TRBD2 (5 bases each). Germline loops: CDR1 DFQATT, CDR2 SNEGSKA (reference sequence). Trimming removed 5 bases at V and 3 bases at J, with 18 bases between. The CDR3 is made up of 15 amino acids. CDR3 in DNA: TGCAGTGCTCGGGGACCTATGGTTGGGACAGATACGCAGTATTTT. Its protein is CSARGPMVGTDTQYF.

This clone was seen many times. The rearrangement joins TRBV10-3 to TRBJ2-2; D call uncertain. V lost 6 bases and J lost 2, with 10 bases in between. The CDR3 extends over 14 amino acids. Germline V gene lookup returns CDR1 ENHRY and CDR2 SYGVKD. The DNA for the CDR3 is TGTGCCATCAGAGCTGACACCAACACCGGGGAGCTGTTTTTT. It encodes CAIRADTNTGELFF.

This clone was observed a handful of times. The genes are TRBV20-1 and TRBJ2-2; D possibly corresponds to TRBD1 (5 bases). Germline values: CDR1 DFQATT, CDR2 SNEGSKA (reference sequence). The CDR3 is 15 amino acids. Trimming left V 0 bases short and J 4 bases short, with 12 bases between. Written as DNA, the CDR3 is TGCAGTGCTAGAGATCTCGACAGATCCACCGGGGAGCTGTTTTTT. Its translation is CSARDLDRSTGELFF.

As regards this clone: This may be a read error: a much more frequent sequence differs by one nucleotide. The rearrangement joins TRBV20-1 to TRBJ1-2; D possibly corresponds to TRBD1 (5 bases). Germline CDR1 DFQATT, CDR2 SNEGSKA (reference sequence). This CDR3 has 12 residues. Trimming cost V 2 bases and J 6 bases, with 10 bases left between them. CDR3 in DNA: TGCAGTGCTAGACCCTGGGACCATGGCTACACCTTC. Translating it yields CSARPWDHGYTF.

This clone was counted ten times or more. This rearrangement joins TRBV4-1 to TRBJ2-7; D is possibly TRBD2 (5 bases). V was clipped by 1 base and J by 2 bases, with 15 bases between them. CDR1 MGHRA and CDR2 YSYEKL come from the germline V gene. The CDR3 is 16 residues long. CDR3 nucleotides: TGCGCCAGCAGCCAAGGCCCTACCGGAGGCACCTACGAGCAGTACTTC. Translating gives CASSQGPTGGTYEQYF.

This clone has at least ten counts. The chain combines TRBV9 with TRBJ2-7; either TRBD1 or TRBD2 may supply D (6 bases each). Germline V gives CDR1 SGDLS, CDR2 YYNGEE. V dropped 0 bases and J dropped 2 bases, with 15 bases sitting between them. The CDR3 runs 16 residues. The CDR3 loop reads CASSVATGAGAYEQYF. The CDR3 DNA follows: TGTGCCAGCAGCGTAGCTACGGGGGCGGGCGCCTACGAGCAGTACTTC.

This clone was recorded many times. The genes are TRBV3-1 and TRBJ1-2, with D uncertain. The CDR3 sequence is 15 residues long. Germline CDR1 reads LGHDT; CDR2 reads YNNKEL (reference sequence). The V and J ends lost 0 bases and 7 bases respectively, with 15 bases between them. The CDR3 DNA sequence: TGTGCCAGCAGCCAAGACGGGATTTTCGGCGGTGGCTACACCTTC. It specifies CASSQDGIFGGGYTF.

This clone was counted ten times or more. The chain employs TRBV7-2 and TRBJ2-3, with 8 positions matching TRBD2. From germline, CDR1 is SGHTA and CDR2 FQGNSA. The V and J ends lost 5 bases and 3 bases, in that order; junction bases with no gene match: 16. CDR3 length: 18 amino acids. CDR3 amino acids: CASSPEKSGSRVTDTQYF. CDR3 DNA sequence: TGTGCCAGCAGCCCTGAGAAGAGCGGGAGTCGTGTTACAGATACGCAGTATTTT.

V gene TRBV4-3 combines with J gene TRBJ2-2, with D possibly TRBD1 on 5 matching bases. CDR1 and CDR2 from the germline V gene are LGHNA and YSLEER. Trimming took 6 bases from V and 6 from J, leaving 17 bases between them. This CDR3 is 15 amino acids long. The CDR3 loop reads CASRQSLQGAGELFF. CDR3 in DNA: TGCGCCAGCAGGCAGAGCCTTCAGGGCGCCGGGGAGCTGTTTTTT.

This clone was seen many times. The V and J genes are TRBV4-1 and TRBJ1-2; D gene uncertain. V was trimmed by 0 bases and J by 2 bases, leaving 7 bases between them. Germline V CDR1 and CDR2: MGHRA, YSYEKL. CDR3 length: 14 residues. The CDR3 region is CASSQEGSNYGYTF. The CDR3 coding sequence is TGCGCCAGCAGCCAAGAGGGAAGCAACTATGGCTACACCTTC.

This clone has ten or more counts. The DNA of the CDR3 is TGCGCCTGCAAACTAGCTGCATCGGAGTTCTTC. Translation gives CACKLAASEFF. V gene TRBV5-1 combines with J gene TRBJ2-1; possibly TRBD2 for D (6 bases). V was pared by 10 bases and J by 14 bases, with 19 bases between. Germline V gene lookup returns CDR1 SGHRS and CDR2 YFSETQ. CDR3 size: 11 residues.

The CDR3 region is CASSFEVGRASGLSSYNEQFF. Here the CDR3 DNA reads TGTGCCAGCAGTTTTGAGGTGGGGCGGGCTAGCGGGCTTAGCTCCTACAATGAGCAGTTCTTC. The chain joins TRBV27 to TRBJ2-1, with 8 nucleotides matching TRBD2. The CDR3 sequence is 21 residues long. Per germline, CDR1 MNHEY and CDR2 SMNVEV (reference sequence). Germline trimming cut 3 bases from V and 0 bases from J; bases unmatched to any gene: 19.

The V call is TRBV9, the J call TRBJ2-1; 14 bases map to TRBD2. The CDR3 contains 16 residues. Losses at the gene ends were 2 bases for V and 9 bases for J; bases not matched to a gene: 7. The V gene's germline CDR1 is SGDLS and CDR2 YYNGEE. CDR3 protein: CASSVGLAGAMGEQFF. The CDR3 DNA reads as TGTGCCAGCAGCGTGGGACTAGCGGGAGCTATGGGTGAGCAGTTCTTC. The whole variable domain, remainder taken from reference TRBV9 and TRBJ2-1, is DSGVTQTPKHLITATGQRVTLRCSPRSGDLSVYWYQQSLDQGLQFLIQYYNGEERAKGNILERFSAQQFPDLHSELNLSSLELGDSALYFCASSVGLAGAMGEQFFGPGTRLTVL.

This clone has ten or more counts. J is TRBJ1-2 and V is TRBV6-5; a possible D gene is TRBD1 (6 bases). The ends were cut back, 2 bases at V and 1 base at J, with 14 bases in the middle. The CDR3 has 16 amino acids. The germline gives CDR1 MNHEY, CDR2 SVGAGI. Here the CDR3 DNA reads TGTGCCAGCAGTTACGGGGGGCAACCCAATAACTATGGCTACACCTTC. Translated: CASSYGGQPNNYGYTF.

The rearrangement joins TRBV11-1 to TRBJ2-5, with 9 bases identical to TRBD2. CDR3 length: 18 residues. The ends lost 4 bases at V and 2 bases at J; junction bases unmatched: 14. The germline V gene encodes CDR1 SGHAT and CDR2 FQDESV (reference sequence). CDR3 region: CASSSAGGRAFQQETQYF. As DNA, the CDR3 is TGTGCCAGCAGCTCGGCGGGGGGGAGGGCGTTCCAACAAGAGACCCAGTACTTC.

This clone was seen at least ten times. The chain joins TRBV28 to TRBJ1-6; 7 positions match TRBD1. The CDR3 is made up of 14 amino acids. CDR1 MDHEN and CDR2 SYDVKM come from the germline V gene. Germline trimming cut 6 bases from V and 9 bases from J; bases unmatched to any gene: 8. CDR3 residues: CASSYDRAGSPLHF. In DNA form, the CDR3 reads TGTGCCAGCAGCTACGACAGGGCCGGTTCACCCCTCCACTTT.

This clone was seen many times. This chain connects TRBV11-3 to TRBJ2-5; no clear D gene. V lost 1 base and J lost 5, with 8 bases in between. Germline values: CDR1 SGHNT, CDR2 YENEEA. This CDR3 contains 13 residues. CDR3 DNA sequence: TGTGCCAGCAGCTTAGTCAGGCAGGAGACCCAGTACTTC. Amino acids: CASSLVRQETQYF.